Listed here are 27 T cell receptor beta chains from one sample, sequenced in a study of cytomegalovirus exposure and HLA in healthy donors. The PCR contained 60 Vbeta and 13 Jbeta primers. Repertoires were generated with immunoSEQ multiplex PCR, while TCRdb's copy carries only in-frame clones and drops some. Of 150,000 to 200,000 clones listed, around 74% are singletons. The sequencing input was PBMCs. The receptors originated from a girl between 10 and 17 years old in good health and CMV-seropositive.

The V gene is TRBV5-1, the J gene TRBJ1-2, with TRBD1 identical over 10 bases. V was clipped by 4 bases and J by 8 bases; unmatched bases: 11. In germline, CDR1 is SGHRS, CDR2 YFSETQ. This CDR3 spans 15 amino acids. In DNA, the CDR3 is TGCGCCAGCAGCACCACCGGACAGGGGGGTTGGGGCTACACCTTC. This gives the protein CASSTTGQGGWGYTF.

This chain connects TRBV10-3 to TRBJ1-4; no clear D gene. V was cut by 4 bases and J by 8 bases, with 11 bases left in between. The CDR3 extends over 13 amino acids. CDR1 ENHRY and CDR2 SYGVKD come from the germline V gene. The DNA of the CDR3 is TGTGCCATCAGTGCCGAGGATAGGGAAAAACTGTTTTTT. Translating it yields CAISAEDREKLFF.

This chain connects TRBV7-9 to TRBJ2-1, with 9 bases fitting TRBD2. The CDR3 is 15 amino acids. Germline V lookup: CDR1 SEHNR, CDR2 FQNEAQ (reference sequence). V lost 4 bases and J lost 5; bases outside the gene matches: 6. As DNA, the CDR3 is TGTGCCAGCAGCTCTAGCGGGGCCCGCAACAATGAGCAGTTCTTC. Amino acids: CASSSSGARNNEQFF.

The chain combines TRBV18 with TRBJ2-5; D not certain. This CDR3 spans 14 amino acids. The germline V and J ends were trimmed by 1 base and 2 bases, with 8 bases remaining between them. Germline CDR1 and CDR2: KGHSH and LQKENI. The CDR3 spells CASSPRGFQETQYF. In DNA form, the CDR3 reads TGTGCCAGCTCACCACGCGGCTTTCAAGAGACCCAGTACTTC. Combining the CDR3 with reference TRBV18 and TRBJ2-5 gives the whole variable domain NAGVMQNPRHLVRRRGQEARLRCSPMKGHSHVYWYRQLPEEGLKFMVYLQKENIIDESGMPKERFSAEFPKEGPSILRIQQVVRGDSAAYFCASSPRGFQETQYFGPGTRLLVL.

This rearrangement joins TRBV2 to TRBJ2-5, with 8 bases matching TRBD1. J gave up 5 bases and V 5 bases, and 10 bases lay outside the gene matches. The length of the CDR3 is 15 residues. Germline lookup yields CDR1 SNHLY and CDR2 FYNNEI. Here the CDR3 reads CASSLTGGTGETQYF. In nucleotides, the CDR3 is TGTGCCAGCAGTTTAACAGGGGGGACCGGGGAGACCCAGTACTTC.

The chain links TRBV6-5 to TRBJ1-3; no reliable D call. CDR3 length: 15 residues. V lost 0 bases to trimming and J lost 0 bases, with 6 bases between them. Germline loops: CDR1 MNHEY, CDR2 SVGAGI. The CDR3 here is CASSYSTSSGNTIYF. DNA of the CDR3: TGTGCCAGCAGTTACTCAACAAGCTCTGGAAACACCATATATTTT.

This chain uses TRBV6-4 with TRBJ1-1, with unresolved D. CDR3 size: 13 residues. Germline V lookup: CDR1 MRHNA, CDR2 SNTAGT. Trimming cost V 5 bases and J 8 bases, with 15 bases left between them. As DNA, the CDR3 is TGTGCCAGCAGTTTCAACCTGGAGGCCGAAGCTTTCTTT. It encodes CASSFNLEAEAFF.

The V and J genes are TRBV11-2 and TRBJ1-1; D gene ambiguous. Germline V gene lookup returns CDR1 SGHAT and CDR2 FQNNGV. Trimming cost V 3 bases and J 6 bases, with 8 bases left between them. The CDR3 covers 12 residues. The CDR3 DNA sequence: TGTGCCAGCAGCTTGGGGAGGTCTGAAGCTTTCTTT. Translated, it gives CASSLGRSEAFF. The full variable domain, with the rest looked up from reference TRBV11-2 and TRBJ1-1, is EAGVAQSPRYKIIEKRQSVAFWCNPISGHATLYWYQQILGQGPKLLIQFQNNGVVDDSQLPKDRFSAERLKGVDSTLKIQPAKLEDSAVYLCASSLGRSEAFFGQGTRLTVV.

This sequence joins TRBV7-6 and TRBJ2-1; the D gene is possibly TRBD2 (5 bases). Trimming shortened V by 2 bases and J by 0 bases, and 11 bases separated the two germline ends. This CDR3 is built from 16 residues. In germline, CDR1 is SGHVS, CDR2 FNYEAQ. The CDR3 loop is CASSLTGSLSYNEQFF. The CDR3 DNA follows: TGTGCCAGCAGCTTAACGGGGAGTCTCTCCTACAATGAGCAGTTCTTC.

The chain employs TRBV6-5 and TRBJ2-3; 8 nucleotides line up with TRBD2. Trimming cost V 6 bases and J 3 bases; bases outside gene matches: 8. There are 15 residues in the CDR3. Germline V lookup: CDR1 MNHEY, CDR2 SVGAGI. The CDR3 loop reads CASSVPGGLTDTQYF. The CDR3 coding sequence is TGTGCCAGCAGCGTACCGGGGGGGCTTACAGATACGCAGTATTTT.

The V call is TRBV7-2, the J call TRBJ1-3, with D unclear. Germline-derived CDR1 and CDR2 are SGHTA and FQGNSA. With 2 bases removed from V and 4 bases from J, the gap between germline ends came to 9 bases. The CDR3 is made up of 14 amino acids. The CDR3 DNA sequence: TGTGCCAGCAGCTTAATCCAGGCAGGAAACACCATATATTTT. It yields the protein CASSLIQAGNTIYF.

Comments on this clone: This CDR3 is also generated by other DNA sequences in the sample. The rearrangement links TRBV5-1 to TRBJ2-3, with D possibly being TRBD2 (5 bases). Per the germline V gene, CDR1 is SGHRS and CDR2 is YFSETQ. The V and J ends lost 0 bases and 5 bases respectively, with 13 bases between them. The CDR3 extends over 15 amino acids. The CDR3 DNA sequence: TGCGCCAGCAGCTTGGGTCTAGCCGGCGGAGATACGCAGTATTTT. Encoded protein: CASSLGLAGGDTQYF.

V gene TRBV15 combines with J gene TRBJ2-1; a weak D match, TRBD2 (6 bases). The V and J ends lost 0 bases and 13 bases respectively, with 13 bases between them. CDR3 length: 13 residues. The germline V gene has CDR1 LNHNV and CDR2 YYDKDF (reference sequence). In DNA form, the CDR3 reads TGTGCCACCAGCAGAGATGCTGCGGGGCGACAGTTCTTC. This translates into CATSRDAAGRQFF.

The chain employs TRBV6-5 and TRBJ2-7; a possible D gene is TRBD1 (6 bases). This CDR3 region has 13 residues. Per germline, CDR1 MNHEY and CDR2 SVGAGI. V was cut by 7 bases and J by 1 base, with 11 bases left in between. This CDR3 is CASTQQGSYEQYF. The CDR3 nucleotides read TGTGCCAGCACTCAACAGGGATCCTACGAGCAGTACTTC.

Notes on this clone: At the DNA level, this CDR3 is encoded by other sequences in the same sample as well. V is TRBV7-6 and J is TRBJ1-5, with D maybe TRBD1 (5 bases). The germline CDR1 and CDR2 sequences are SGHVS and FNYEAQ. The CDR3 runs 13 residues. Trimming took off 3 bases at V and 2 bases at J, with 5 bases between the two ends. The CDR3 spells CASSLTGNQPQHF. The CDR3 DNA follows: TGTGCCAGCAGCTTGACAGGCAATCAGCCCCAGCATTTT.

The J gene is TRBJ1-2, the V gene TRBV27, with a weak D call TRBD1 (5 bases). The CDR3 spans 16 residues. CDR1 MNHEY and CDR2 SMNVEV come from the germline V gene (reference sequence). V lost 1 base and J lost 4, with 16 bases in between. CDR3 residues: CASSLWPGPPGYGYTF. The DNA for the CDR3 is TGTGCCAGCAGTTTATGGCCAGGGCCTCCTGGCTATGGCTACACCTTC.

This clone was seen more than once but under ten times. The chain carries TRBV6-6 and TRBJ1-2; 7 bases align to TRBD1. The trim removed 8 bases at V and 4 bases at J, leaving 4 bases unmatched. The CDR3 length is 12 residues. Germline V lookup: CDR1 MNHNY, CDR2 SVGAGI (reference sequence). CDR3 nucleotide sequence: TGTGCCAGCCTGCCAGGGGGCTATGGCTACACCTTC. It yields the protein CASLPGGYGYTF.

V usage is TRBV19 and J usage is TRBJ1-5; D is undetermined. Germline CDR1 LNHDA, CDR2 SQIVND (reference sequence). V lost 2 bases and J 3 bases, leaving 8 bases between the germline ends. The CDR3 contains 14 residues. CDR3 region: CASSIMANNQPQHF. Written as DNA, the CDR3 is TGTGCCAGTAGTATAATGGCCAACAATCAGCCCCAGCATTTT.

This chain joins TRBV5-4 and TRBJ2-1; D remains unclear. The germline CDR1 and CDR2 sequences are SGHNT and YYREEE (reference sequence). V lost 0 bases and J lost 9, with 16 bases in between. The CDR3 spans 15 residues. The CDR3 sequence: CASSLGVIELGEQFF. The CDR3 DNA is TGTGCCAGCAGCTTGGGTGTGATCGAGCTTGGTGAGCAGTTCTTC.

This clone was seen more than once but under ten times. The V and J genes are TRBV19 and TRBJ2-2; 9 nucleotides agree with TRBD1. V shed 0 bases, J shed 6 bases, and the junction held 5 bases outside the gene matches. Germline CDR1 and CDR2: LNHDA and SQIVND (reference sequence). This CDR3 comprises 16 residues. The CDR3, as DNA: TGTGCCAGTAGTATAGACGGGACAGGGTTCTCCGGGGAGCTGTTTTTT. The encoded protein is CASSIDGTGFSGELFF.

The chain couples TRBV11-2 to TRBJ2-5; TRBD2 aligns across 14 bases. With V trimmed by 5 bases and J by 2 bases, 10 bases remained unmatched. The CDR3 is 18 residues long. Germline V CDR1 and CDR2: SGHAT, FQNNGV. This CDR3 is CASSRTSGGIIPQETQYF. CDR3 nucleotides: TGTGCCAGCAGCAGGACTAGCGGGGGGATCATTCCTCAAGAGACCCAGTACTTC. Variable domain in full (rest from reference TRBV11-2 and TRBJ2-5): EAGVAQSPRYKIIEKRQSVAFWCNPISGHATLYWYQQILGQGPKLLIQFQNNGVVDDSQLPKDRFSAERLKGVDSTLKIQPAKLEDSAVYLCASSRTSGGIIPQETQYFGPGTRLLVL.

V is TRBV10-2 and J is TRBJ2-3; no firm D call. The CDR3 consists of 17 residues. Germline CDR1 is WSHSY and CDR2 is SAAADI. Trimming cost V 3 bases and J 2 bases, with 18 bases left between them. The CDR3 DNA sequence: TGCGCCAGCAGTGATGGTTTGGGCATCCTGAACACAGATACGCAGTATTTT. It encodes CASSDGLGILNTDTQYF.

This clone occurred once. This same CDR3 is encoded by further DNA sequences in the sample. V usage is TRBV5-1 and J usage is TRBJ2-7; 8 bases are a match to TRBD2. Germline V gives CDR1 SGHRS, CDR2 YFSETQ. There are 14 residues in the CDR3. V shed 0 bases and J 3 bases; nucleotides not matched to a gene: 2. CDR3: CASSLAGGSYEQYF. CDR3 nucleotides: TGCGCCAGCAGCTTGGCGGGGGGGAGCTACGAGCAGTACTTC.

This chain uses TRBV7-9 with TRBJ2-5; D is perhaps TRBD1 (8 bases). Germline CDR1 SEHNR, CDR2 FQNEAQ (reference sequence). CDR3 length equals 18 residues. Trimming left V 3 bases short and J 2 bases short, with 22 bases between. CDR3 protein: CASSLGGGGTGRQETQYF. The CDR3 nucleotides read TGTGCCAGCAGCTTGGGGGGGGGCGGGACAGGAAGACAAGAGACCCAGTACTTC.

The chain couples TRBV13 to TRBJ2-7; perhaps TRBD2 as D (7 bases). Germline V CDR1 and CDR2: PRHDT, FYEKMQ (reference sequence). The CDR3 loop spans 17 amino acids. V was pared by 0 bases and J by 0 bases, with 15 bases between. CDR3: CASSLGLLAGASYEQYF. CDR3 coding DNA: TGTGCCAGCAGCTTAGGCCTTCTCGCGGGGGCCTCCTACGAGCAGTACTTC. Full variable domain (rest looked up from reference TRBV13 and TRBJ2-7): AAGVIQSPRHLIKEKRETATLKCYPIPRHDTVYWYQQGPGQDPQFLISFYEKMQSDKGSIPDRFSAQQFSDYHSELNMSSLELGDSALYFCASSLGLLAGASYEQYFGPGTRLTVT.

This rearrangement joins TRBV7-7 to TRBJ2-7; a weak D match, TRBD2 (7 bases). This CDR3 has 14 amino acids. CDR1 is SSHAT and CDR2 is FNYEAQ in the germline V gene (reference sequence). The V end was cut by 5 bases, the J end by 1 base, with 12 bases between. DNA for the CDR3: TGTGCCAGCAGCCGGGGGGCAGGGTCCTACGAGCAGTACTTC. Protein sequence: CASSRGAGSYEQYF.

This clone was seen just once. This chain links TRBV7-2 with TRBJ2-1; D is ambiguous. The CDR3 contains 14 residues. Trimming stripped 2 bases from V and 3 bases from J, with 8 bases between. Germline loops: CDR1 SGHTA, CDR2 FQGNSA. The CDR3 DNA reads TGTGCCAGCAGCTTATCGTTACTCTACAATGAGCAGTTCTTC. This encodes CASSLSLLYNEQFF.